These T cell receptor beta chains were read from a single sample in a study of cytomegalovirus exposure and HLA in healthy donors. TCRdb's copy holds only in-frame clones and misses some; the assay was immunoSEQ multiplex PCR. The table includes 150,000 to 200,000 clones, about 85% detected once. Sequences were obtained from PBMCs. These receptors were collected from a man aged 25 to 45 in good health and CMV-seropositive. Each CDR3 is given with its conserved first and last residue. The D gene is left open where the match is weak. Clone size is not always given. Where it is, it says once, few, many or a class for expanded clones.

J gene | clone size | D gene | V gene | CDR3 protein | CDR3 DNA
TRBJ1-5 | NA | NA | TRBV6-5 | CAVGGGNQPQHF | TGTGCCGTAGGGGGGGGGAATCAGCCCCAGCATTTT
TRBJ2-6 | NA | NA | TRBV6-5 | CASSYEGTPGANVLTF | TGTGCCAGCAGTTACGAGGGGACTCCAGGGGCCAACGTCCTGACTTTC
TRBJ2-7 | NA | NA | TRBV13 | CASSPGVGYEQYF | TGTGCCAGCAGTCCCGGGGTTGGTTACGAGCAGTACTTC
TRBJ1-5 | NA | NA | TRBV10-3 | CAIWAGGANQPQHF | TGTGCCATCTGGGCGGGGGGGGCGAATCAGCCCCAGCATTTT
TRBJ2-7 | NA | NA | TRBV10-2 | CASSRGGGETYEQYF | TGCGCCAGCAGTCGTGGTGGCGGGGAGACCTACGAGCAGTACTTC
TRBJ2-5 | NA | NA | TRBV9 | CASNPRGQETQYF | TGTGCCAGCAACCCCCGGGGCCAAGAGACCCAGTACTTC
TRBJ2-4 | NA | NA | TRBV28 | CASSRHSAKNIQYF | TGTGCCAGCAGTCGACACTCAGCCAAAAACATTCAGTACTTC
TRBJ1-3 | NA | TRBD1 | TRBV30 | CALIQGTGNTIYF | TGTGCCTTAATACAGGGGACCGGAAACACCATATATTTT
TRBJ1-3 | few | TRBD1 | TRBV7-9 | CASSLGTGSGNTIYF | TGTGCCAGCAGCTTGGGGACAGGCTCTGGAAACACCATATATTTT
TRBJ1-2 | NA | NA | TRBV11-2 | CASSLGTLSGYGYTF | TGTGCCAGCAGCTTAGGAACCCTCAGCGGCTATGGCTACACCTTC
TRBJ1-1 | once | NA | TRBV21-1 | CASSKARALGEGLGADTEAFF | TGTGCCAGCAGCAAAGCGCGAGCCCTAGGAGAAGGGTTGGGGGCAGACACTGAAGCTTTCTTT
TRBJ2-1 | NA | TRBD2 | TRBV7-2 | CASSYFLAGGPHEQFF | TGTGCCAGCAGCTACTTTCTAGCGGGAGGGCCGCATGAGCAGTTCTTC
TRBJ2-1 | NA | NA | TRBV11-2 | CASSPNLLAGEQFF | TGTGCCAGCAGCCCTAACTTGCTAGCAGGAGAGCAGTTCTTC
TRBJ2-1 | NA | NA | TRBV5-6 | CASSAPRVGLRSYNEQFF | TGTGCCAGCAGCGCCCCCCGCGTAGGACTACGCTCCTACAATGAGCAGTTCTTC
TRBJ2-2 | once | TRBD2 | TRBV5-8 | CASSRSGRGTGELFF | TGTGCCAGCAGTCGTAGCGGGAGGGGTACCGGGGAGCTGTTTTTT
TRBJ2-2 | NA | TRBD2 | TRBV15 | CGTQREGTGELFF | TGTGGCACCCAGCGGGAGGGCACCGGGGAGCTGTTTTTT
TRBJ2-7 | NA | TRBD2 | TRBV18 | CASSPLGGVGEQYF | TGTGCCAGCTCACCACTGGGGGGGGTAGGCGAGCAGTACTTC
TRBJ1-3 | NA | TRBD1 | TRBV4-2 | CASSQRGRGVGNTIYF | TGTGCCAGCAGCCAAAGGGGGCGCGGGGTGGGAAACACCATATATTTT
TRBJ2-5 | NA | NA | TRBV9 | CASSAGGTVPPQYF | TGTGCCAGCAGCGCCGGCGGGACAGTGCCTCCCCAGTACTTC
TRBJ2-3 | NA | TRBD1 | TRBV9 | CASSLWDRGEDTQYF | TGTGCCAGCAGCCTGTGGGACAGGGGGGAAGATACGCAGTATTTT
TRBJ2-7 | NA | NA | TRBV4-1 | CASSPNQGTAYEQYF | TGCGCCAGCAGCCCTAATCAGGGTACTGCATACGAGCAGTACTTC
TRBJ2-2 | NA | NA | TRBV9 | CASSVNFGDPNTGELFF | TGTGCCAGCAGCGTAAATTTCGGGGATCCTAACACCGGGGAGCTGTTTTTT
TRBJ1-1 | once | NA | TRBV21-1 | CASSKQRVGPTEAFF | TGTGCCAGCAGCAAACAGAGGGTGGGTCCCACTGAAGCTTTCTTT
TRBJ2-7 | NA | TRBD2 | TRBV4-2 | CASSLRTSGFYEQYF | TGTGCCAGCAGCCTCCGGACTAGCGGCTTCTACGAGCAGTACTTC
TRBJ1-1 | NA | NA | TRBV7-8 | CASSHGPGDTEAFF | TGTGCCAGCAGCCATGGGCCGGGAGACACTGAAGCTTTCTTT
TRBJ1-1 | NA | NA | TRBV30 | CAWRREAGNTEAFF | TGTGCCTGGAGACGAGAGGCGGGGAACACTGAAGCTTTCTTT
TRBJ1-4 | NA | NA | TRBV7-2 | CASSTRGVNEKLFF | TGTGCCAGCAGCACCAGGGGTGTCAATGAAAAACTGTTTTTT
TRBJ2-5 | NA | NA | TRBV7-2 | CASRQGGRRETQYF | TGTGCCAGCAGACAGGGGGGGAGGAGAGAGACCCAGTACTTC
TRBJ2-7 | NA | NA | TRBV30 | CAWSGQYEQYF | TGTGCCTGGAGTGGACAGTACGAGCAGTACTTC
TRBJ2-7 | NA | NA | TRBV19 | CASSIGGYEQYF | TGTGCCAGTAGTATCGGGGGCTACGAGCAGTACTTC
TRBJ2-4 | NA | NA | TRBV6-5 | CATTSSGNIQYF | TGTGCCACCACCTCCTCGGGAAACATTCAGTACTTC
TRBJ1-2 | NA | NA | TRBV5-6 | CASSFPQGSEGYTF | TGTGCCAGCAGCTTTCCGCAGGGGTCCGAAGGCTACACCTTC
TRBJ1-5 | NA | NA | TRBV11-2 | CASSLERGQPQHF | TGTGCCAGCAGCTTAGAAAGGGGACAGCCCCAGCATTTT
TRBJ2-7 | once | TRBD2 | TRBV7-9 | CASSSPSDLAGGSYEQYF | TGTGCCAGCAGCTCTCCCTCCGATCTAGCGGGAGGGAGCTACGAGCAGTACTTC
TRBJ1-2 | NA | TRBD1 | TRBV30 | CAWSLGQGAGGYTF | TGTGCCTGGAGCCTGGGACAGGGGGCGGGAGGCTACACCTTC
TRBJ1-1 | NA | TRBD1 | TRBV7-2 | CASSFSGGGGAFF | TGTGCCAGCAGCTTTTCAGGGGGCGGGGGAGCCTTCTTT
TRBJ2-1 | once | TRBD2 | TRBV4-1 | CASSQERGGGRRNEQFF | TGCGCCAGCAGCCAAGAGAGGGGCGGGGGGCGGAGGAATGAGCAGTTCTTC
TRBJ2-1 | NA | TRBD1 | TRBV7-3 | CASSPIRGTGYNEQFF | TGTGCCAGCAGCCCCATTAGAGGGACAGGGTACAATGAGCAGTTCTTC
TRBJ1-1 | few | NA | TRBV6-5 | CASSREGGRSEAFF | TGTGCCAGCAGCCGTGAGGGCGGACGCTCGGAAGCTTTCTTT
TRBJ1-6 | NA | TRBD1 | TRBV10-3 | CAISLGQGNSPLHF | TGTGCCATCAGCCTAGGACAGGGTAATTCACCCCTCCACTTT
TRBJ2-3 | NA | TRBD2 | TRBV5-4 | CASSLDIAGPTDTQYF | TGTGCCAGCAGCTTGGATATAGCGGGACCCACAGATACGCAGTATTTT
TRBJ2-2 | NA | TRBD1 | TRBV6-1 | CASSVGGGTGELFF | TGTGCCAGCAGTGTAGGGGGCGGAACCGGGGAGCTGTTTTTT
TRBJ2-1 | NA | NA | TRBV2 | CASALSSYNEQFF | TGTGCCTCAGCGTTGAGCTCCTACAATGAGCAGTTCTTC
TRBJ2-5 | NA | TRBD1 | TRBV6-5 | CASSYSGGGETQYF | TGTGCCAGCAGTTACTCAGGGGGCGGAGAGACCCAGTACTTC
TRBJ1-1 | NA | NA | TRBV27 | CASSLTGFTEAFF | TGTGCCAGCAGTTTAACAGGGTTCACTGAAGCTTTCTTT
TRBJ2-4 | NA | TRBD1 | TRBV5-5 | CASSVRDRVLLAKNIQYF | TGTGCCAGCAGCGTCCGGGACAGGGTCCTTTTAGCCAAAAACATTCAGTACTTC
TRBJ2-7 | NA | TRBD2 | TRBV7-6 | CASSRSGSSYEQYF | TGTGCCAGCAGCCGTAGCGGGAGCTCCTACGAGCAGTACTTC
TRBJ1-5 | NA | TRBD1 | TRBV5-6 | CASSRWTGLYSNQPQHF | TGTGCCAGCAGCCGCTGGACAGGGCTTTATAGCAATCAGCCCCAGCATTTT
TRBJ2-7 | NA | TRBD1 | TRBV7-9 | CASSPSDRGGYEQYF | TGTGCCAGCAGCCCCTCGGACAGGGGAGGCTACGAGCAGTACTTC
TRBJ1-2 | NA | TRBD1 | TRBV6-5 | CASSYSPLDREYGYTF | TGTGCCAGCAGTTACTCGCCATTGGACAGGGAGTATGGCTACACCTTC